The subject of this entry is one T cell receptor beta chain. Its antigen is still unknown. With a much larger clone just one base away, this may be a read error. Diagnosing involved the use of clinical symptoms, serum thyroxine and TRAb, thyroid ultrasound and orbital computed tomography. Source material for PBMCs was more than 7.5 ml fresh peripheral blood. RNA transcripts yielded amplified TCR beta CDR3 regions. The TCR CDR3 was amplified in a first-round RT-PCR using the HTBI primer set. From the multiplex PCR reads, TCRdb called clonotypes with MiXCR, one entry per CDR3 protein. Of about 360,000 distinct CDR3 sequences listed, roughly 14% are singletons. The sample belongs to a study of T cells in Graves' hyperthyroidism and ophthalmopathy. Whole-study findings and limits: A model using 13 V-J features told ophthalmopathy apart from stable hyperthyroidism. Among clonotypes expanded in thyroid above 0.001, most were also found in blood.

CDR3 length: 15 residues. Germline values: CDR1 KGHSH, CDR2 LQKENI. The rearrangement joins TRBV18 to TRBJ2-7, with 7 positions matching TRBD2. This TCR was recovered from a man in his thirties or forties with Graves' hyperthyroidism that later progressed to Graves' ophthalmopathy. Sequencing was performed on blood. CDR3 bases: TGTGCCAGCTCACCAGGGGAGGGACGTTCCTACGTGCAGTACTTC. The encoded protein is CASSPGEGRSYVQYF. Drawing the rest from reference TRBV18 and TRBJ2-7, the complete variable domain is NAGVMQNPRHLVRRRGQEARLRCSPMKGHSHVYWYRQLPEEGLKFMVYLQKENIIDESGMPKERFSAEFPKEGPSILRIQQVVRGDSAAYFCASSPGEGRSYVQYFGPGTRLTVT.